The rows below give T cell receptor beta chains drawn from one sample of a study of T cells in Graves' hyperthyroidism and ophthalmopathy. TCRdb called the multiplex PCR reads again in MiXCR, with one record for every CDR3 protein. Among around 570,000 distinct CDR3 sequences listed, about 20% were seen once. The sequencing input was blood. The receptor source for this set is a man between 35 and 55 years old with Graves' ophthalmopathy. Each CDR3 is given with its conserved first and last residue. The D gene is left open where the match is weak. Some rows mark clone size as missing; the rest say once, few, many or name a class of expanded clone.

TRBJ2-1 . TRBV9 TRBD2 CASSVGGGTNNEQFF TGTGCCAGCAGCGTAGGGGGCGGGACTAACAATGAGCAGTTCTTC
TRBJ2-1 many TRBV20-1 . CSARESNEQFF TGCAGTGCTAGAGAATCAAATGAGCAGTTCTTC
TRBJ1-2 few TRBV20-1 . CSATSTVISGYTF TGCAGTGCTACATCCACAGTGATATCTGGCTACACCTTC
TRBJ2-1 many TRBV18 TRBD2 CASSIASGRDEQFF TGTGCCAGCTCGATCGCGAGCGGGAGGGATGAGCAGTTCTTC
TRBJ2-1 once TRBV12-3/TRBV12-4 . CASSPSRSPAYNEQFF TGTGCCAGCAGCCCCTCAAGGTCCCCCGCATACAATGAGCAGTTCTTC
TRBJ2-3 . TRBV6-2/TRBV6-3 TRBD2 CASSPHRGLAGGLTDTQYF TGTGCCAGCAGTCCCCATCGCGGACTAGCGGGAGGGTTAACAGATACGCAGTATTTT
TRBJ1-1 . TRBV6-5 . CASSYEGVWITEALF TGTGCCAGCAGTTACGAGGGGGTCTGGATCACTGAAGCTCTCTTT
TRBJ1-6 . TRBV6-5 TRBD1 CASSYSRQGGSPLHF TGTGCCAGCAGTTACTCGAGACAGGGAGGATCACCCCTCCACTTT
TRBJ2-1 . TRBV6-2/TRBV6-3 . CASSKPGGQNEQFF TGTGCCAGCAGTAAACCAGGTGGGCAGAATGAGCAGTTCTTC
TRBJ2-5 few TRBV7-9 TRBD1 CASSGQGFGTQYF TGTGCCAGCAGCGGACAGGGTTTTGGGACCCAGTACTTC
TRBJ1-1 few TRBV20-1 TRBD1 CSADPGGGNTEAFF TGCAGTGCTGACCCAGGGGGAGGAAACACTGAAGCTTTCTTT
TRBJ2-7 . TRBV10-3 . CAINEGLAYEQYF TGTGCCATCAATGAGGGACTGGCCTACGAGCAGTACTTC
TRBJ1-2 many TRBV2 TRBD1 CASSEVGTGGSGYTF TGTGCCAGCAGTGAAGTTGGGACAGGGGGTTCTGGCTACACCTTC
TRBJ2-5 few TRBV29-1 . CSELVGAETQYF TGCAGCGAGCTTGTAGGGGCGGAGACCCAGTACTTC
TRBJ2-7 . TRBV4-1 . CASSQDPTGTDEQYF TGCGCCAGCAGCCAGGATCCAACAGGGACTGACGAGCAGTACTTC
TRBJ1-1 many TRBV27 . CASSLIGAGATEAFF TGTGCCAGCAGTTTAATCGGGGCAGGAGCCACTGAAGCTTTCTTT
TRBJ2-1 few TRBV12-3/TRBV12-4 TRBD2 CASSPSGGANEQFF TGTGCCAGCAGTCCCTCGGGGGGGGCGAATGAGCAGTTCTTC
TRBJ2-5 . TRBV4-2 . CASSQEKLGETQYF TGTGCCAGCAGCCAAGAAAAGCTGGGAGAGACCCAGTACTTC
TRBJ2-1 few TRBV3-1 TRBD1 CASSRGGQGGDEQFF TGTGCCAGCAGCCGTGGGGGACAGGGGGGGGATGAGCAGTTCTTC
TRBJ2-5 . TRBV5-1 TRBD1 CASSLTGGQETQCF TGCGCCAGCAGCTTAACAGGGGGACAAGAGACCCAGTGCTTC
TRBJ2-7 many TRBV10-3 . CAISEQGGTYEQYF TGTGCCATCAGTGAACAGGGTGGGACCTACGAGCAGTACTTC
TRBJ2-2 many TRBV7-9 TRBD2 CASTPRGLATGELFF TGTGCCAGCACCCCTCGCGGACTAGCGACCGGGGAGCTGTTTTTT
TRBJ2-7 many TRBV7-2 TRBD1 CASSRHPGQGVSYEQYF TGTGCCAGCAGTCGCCACCCGGGACAGGGGGTTAGCTACGAGCAGTACTTC
TRBJ2-1 few TRBV4-1 . CASSRRGTYNEQFF TGCGCCAGCAGCCGCAGGGGAACATACAATGAGCAGTTCTTC
TRBJ2-7 . TRBV6-1 TRBD2 CASSEGPGLAGYEQYF TGTGCCAGCAGTGAAGGTCCGGGACTAGCGGGTTACGAGCAGTACTTC
TRBJ1-1 . TRBV12-3/TRBV12-4 TRBD1 CASSSRDSGYRAFF TGTGCCAGCAGTTCCCGGGACAGTGGTTATCGAGCTTTCTTT
TRBJ1-5 . TRBV19 TRBD1 CASTQGTGVNQPQHF TGTGCCAGTACCCAAGGGACAGGGGTCAATCAGCCCCAGCATTTT
TRBJ2-1 few TRBV6-1 TRBD2 CASSEAGGSYNEQFF TGTGCCAGCAGTGAAGCGGGGGGGTCCTACAATGAGCAGTTCTTC
TRBJ2-2 . TRBV2 . CATIGAERGTGELFF TGTGCCACGATTGGAGCGGAGAGGGGCACCGGGGAGCTGTTTTTT
TRBJ1-1 many TRBV12-3/TRBV12-4 . CASSFGRGNAEAFF TGTGCCAGCAGTTTTGGTCGAGGGAACGCTGAAGCTTTCTTT
TRBJ1-2 . TRBV12-3/TRBV12-4 . CASSFRRQSDYGYTF TGTGCCAGCAGCTTCCGCCGACAGTCCGACTATGGCTACACCTTC
TRBJ2-7 many TRBV30 . CAFTSGSYEQYF TGTGCCTTTACCTCCGGGAGCTACGAGCAGTACTTC
TRBJ2-2 . TRBV10-3 . CAINGWRSDSQWTGELFF TGTGCCATCAATGGGTGGCGGTCCGATTCTCAGTGGACCGGGGAGCTGTTTTTT
TRBJ2-5 few TRBV3-1 . CASSQDLSAGQETQYF TGTGCCAGCAGCCAAGATCTATCGGCGGGACAAGAGACCCAGTACTTC
TRBJ2-1 few TRBV20-1 TRBD2 CSARGRGTSGGAGNEQFF TGCAGTGCTAGAGGCAGAGGCACTAGCGGGGGGGCCGGCAATGAGCAGTTCTTC
TRBJ2-2 . TRBV20-1 TRBD2 CSARVAGAGELFF TGCAGTGCTAGAGTAGCGGGCGCCGGGGAGCTGTTTTTT
TRBJ2-7 few TRBV5-1 TRBD1 CASSFNSGTATYEQYF TGCGCCAGCAGCTTTAATTCCGGGACAGCAACCTACGAGCAGTACTTC